The 10 T cell receptor beta chains below come from one sample, sequenced in a study of technical replicates of blood from a handful of donors. TCRdb keeps only in-frame clones here, not all; method: immunoSEQ multiplex PCR. Of 15,000 to 19,000 clones in the sample, 86% were seen once. Material: PBMCs. These receptors were obtained from a human donor in good health.

This clone was counted between two and nine times. This sequence joins TRBV2 and TRBJ1-2; a possible D gene is TRBD1 (6 bases). Germline CDR1 is SNHLY and CDR2 is FYNNEI. The CDR3 totals 13 residues. Trimming cost V 7 bases and J 10 bases, with 19 bases left between them. CDR3 sequence: CASTTGQNFHYTF. In DNA form, the CDR3 reads TGTGCCAGCACCACGGGACAAAACTTTCACTACACCTTC.

The rearrangement uses TRBV5-1 and TRBJ2-3; no clear D. The CDR3 totals 16 residues. CDR1 and CDR2 from the germline V gene are SGHRS and YFSETQ. Trimming cost V 4 bases and J 0 bases, with 15 bases left between them. The chain's CDR3 is CASSTLTATSTDTQYF. CDR3 DNA: TGCGCCAGCAGCACCCTGACTGCCACTAGCACAGATACGCAGTATTTT. Complete variable domain (other parts from reference TRBV5-1 and TRBJ2-3): KAGVTQTPRYLIKTRGQQVTLSCSPISGHRSVSWYQQTPGQGLQFLFEYFSETQRNKGNFPGRFSGRQFSNSRSEMNVSTLELGDSALYLCASSTLTATSTDTQYFGPGTRLTVL.

This chain uses TRBV4-1 with TRBJ2-1, with 7 bases aligning to TRBD2. This CDR3 has 15 residues. Germline V lookup: CDR1 MGHRA, CDR2 YSYEKL. V shed 4 bases and J 3 bases; nucleotides not matched to a gene: 6. The CDR3 bases are TGCGCCAGCAGCCCGGGAGAGCGGGGCTACAATGAGCAGTTCTTC. Its protein is CASSPGERGYNEQFF.

This clone came up once. This chain's CDR3 is CASSERAGVVGEQYF. The CDR3 DNA is TGTGCCAGCAGTGAACGGGCAGGGGTCGTGGGGGAGCAGTACTTC. The genes are TRBV6-1 and TRBJ2-7; a possible D gene is TRBD1 (6 bases). The V gene lost 2 bases and the J gene lost 7 bases, with 18 bases spanning the gap. Germline V gives CDR1 MNHNS, CDR2 SASEGT. The CDR3 runs 15 residues.

The chain employs TRBV13 and TRBJ2-3; 10 bases are a match to TRBD2. The CDR3 consists of 15 residues. V shed 5 bases and J 8 bases; nucleotides not matched to a gene: 10. Per the germline V gene, CDR1 is PRHDT and CDR2 is FYEKMQ (reference sequence). The chain's CDR3 is CASSLAGAFAGTQYF. CDR3 sequence (DNA): TGTGCCAGCAGCCTAGCGGGAGCCTTTGCCGGTACGCAGTATTTT.

This clone came up once. The CDR3 DNA sequence: TGTGCCAGCAGCCCCGTAGACAGGGACGAAGCTTTCTTT. Encoded protein: CASSPVDRDEAFF. The rearrangement joins TRBV7-9 to TRBJ1-1, with 7 nucleotides matching TRBD1. Germline V lookup: CDR1 SEHNR, CDR2 FQNEAQ (reference sequence). J lost 8 bases, V lost 5 bases, and 8 bases had no gene match. CDR3 length equals 13 residues.

The J gene is TRBJ2-1, the V gene TRBV2, with 7 bases fitting TRBD2. The junction had 12 bases not matched to a gene; V was cut back by 4 bases and J by 3 bases. CDR1 and CDR2 from the germline V gene are SNHLY and FYNNEI. This CDR3 region has 17 residues. The CDR3 is CASSGLAEDPLYNEQFF. The CDR3 DNA sequence: TGTGCCAGCAGTGGTCTAGCGGAGGATCCCCTCTACAATGAGCAGTTCTTC.

The chain recombines TRBV6-1 with TRBJ2-1; weak D call: TRBD1 (6 bases). Germline-derived CDR1 and CDR2 are MNHNS and SASEGT. V lost 6 bases, J lost 7 bases, and 10 bases lay in between. CDR3 length: 12 amino acids. The DNA for the CDR3 is TGTGCCAGCAGAGGACAGATAAATGAGCAGTTCTTC. It encodes CASRGQINEQFF.

The chain employs TRBV11-1 and TRBJ2-5; TRBD2 is a possible D gene (6 bases). CDR3 length equals 14 residues. Trimming removed 4 bases at V and 5 bases at J, with 14 bases between. Germline V gene data show CDR1 as SGHAT and CDR2 as FQDESV (reference sequence). In DNA, the CDR3 is TGTGCCAGCAGCTACGGGCCTGGAGGGGAGACCCAGTACTTC. Protein product: CASSYGPGGETQYF.

In DNA, the CDR3 is TGCAGCGCATCAGCGGGAGAGGTCACAGATACGCAGTATTTT. Protein product: CSASAGEVTDTQYF. This chain joins TRBV29-1 and TRBJ2-3; 8 bases are shared with TRBD2. This CDR3 spans 14 amino acids. The germline V gene has CDR1 SQVTM and CDR2 ANQGSEA. After removal of 7 bases from V and 2 bases from J, the junction contained 8 bases not matched to a gene.